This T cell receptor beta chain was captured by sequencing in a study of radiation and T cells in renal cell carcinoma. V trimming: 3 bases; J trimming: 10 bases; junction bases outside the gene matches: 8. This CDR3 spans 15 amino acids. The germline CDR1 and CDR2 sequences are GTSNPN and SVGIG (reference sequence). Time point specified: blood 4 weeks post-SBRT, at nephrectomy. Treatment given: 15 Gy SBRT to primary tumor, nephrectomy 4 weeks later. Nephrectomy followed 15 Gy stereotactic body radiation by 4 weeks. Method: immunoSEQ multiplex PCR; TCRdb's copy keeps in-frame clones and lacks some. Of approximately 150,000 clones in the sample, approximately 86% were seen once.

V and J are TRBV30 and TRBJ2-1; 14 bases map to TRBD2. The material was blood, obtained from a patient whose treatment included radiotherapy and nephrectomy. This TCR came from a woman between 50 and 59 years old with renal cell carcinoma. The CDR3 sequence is CAWSGLAGGPEEQFF. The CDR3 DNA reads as TGTGCCTGGAGCGGACTAGCGGGGGGCCCGGAGGAGCAGTTCTTC.